Listed here are 14 T cell receptor beta chains from one sample, sequenced in a study of blood T cell repertoires in COVID-19. Data came from immunoSEQ multiplex PCR; TCRdb stores just in-frame clones and leaves some out. The sample yields about 75,000 clones, 75% to 90% seen once. Sequencing was done on a sample of peripheral blood. The receptors stem from a human donor in a cohort sampled during active COVID-19.

V gene TRBV5-5 combines with J gene TRBJ2-3; TRBD2 aligns across 16 bases. Germline CDR1 is SGHKS and CDR2 is YYEKEE (reference sequence). The ends lost 4 bases at V and 1 base at J; junction bases unmatched: 6. This CDR3 contains 18 residues. CDR3 sequence (DNA): TGTGCCAGCAGCACCGGGACTAGCGGGGGGGGACGCACAGATACGCAGTATTTT. It encodes CASSTGTSGGGRTDTQYF.

This chain uses TRBV25-1 with TRBJ1-5; TRBD1 is a possible D gene (5 bases). Trimming took 1 base from V and 12 from J, leaving 19 bases between them. The CDR3 contains 15 residues. Germline loops: CDR1 MGHDK, CDR2 SYGVNS. Here the CDR3 reads CASSEWRGLAISQHF. CDR3 coding DNA: TGTGCCAGCAGTGAATGGAGGGGACTGGCAATCAGCCAGCATTTT.

V gene TRBV5-5 combines with J gene TRBJ1-6; 7 bases agree with TRBD1. Germline CDR1 SGHKS, CDR2 YYEKEE (reference sequence). There are 15 residues in the CDR3. J was trimmed by 7 bases and V by 4 bases; bases with no gene match: 8. The CDR3 DNA sequence: TGTGCCAGCAGCAACAGACAGGGCATCAATTCACCCCTCCACTTT. Residues: CASSNRQGINSPLHF.

The rearrangement uses TRBV6-2 or TRBV6-3 and TRBJ2-7; 8 bases fit TRBD2. This CDR3 spans 16 amino acids. Germline V lookup: CDR1 MNHEY, CDR2 SVGEGT. Losses at the gene ends were 4 bases for V and 6 bases for J; bases not matched to a gene: 14. The CDR3 bases are TGTGCCAGCAGTTCCGGGGGGGCCCGAATCATCGGCGAGCAGTACTTC. Translation gives CASSSGGARIIGEQYF.

The V call is TRBV6-2 or TRBV6-3, the J call TRBJ1-5; D gene ambiguous. Germline values: CDR1 MNHEY, CDR2 SVGEGT. V lost 3 bases, J lost 7 bases, and 16 bases lay in between. This CDR3 has 15 amino acids. As DNA, the CDR3 is TGTGCCAGCAGTTATTTGGACGGAGGAGTCCAGCCCCAGCATTTT. As protein: CASSYLDGGVQPQHF.

The chain combines TRBV7-9 with TRBJ2-7; 9 bases match TRBD1. From germline, CDR1 is SEHNR and CDR2 FQNEAQ (reference sequence). The CDR3 runs 15 residues. J lost 1 base, V lost 2 bases, and 3 bases had no gene match. The DNA of the CDR3 is TGTGCCAGCAGCTTATGGGACAGGGAATCCTACGAGCAGTACTTC. Its protein is CASSLWDRESYEQYF.

This chain links TRBV5-1 with TRBJ2-7; 8 bases match TRBD1. The CDR3 is made up of 15 amino acids. J gave up 5 bases and V 3 bases, and 10 bases lay outside the gene matches. CDR1 is SGHRS, CDR2 YFSETQ, per germline. CDR3 nucleotides: TGCGCCAGCAGCTCGGACAGGGCCACGGGCCACGAGCAGTACTTC. Translation gives CASSSDRATGHEQYF.

This chain joins TRBV5-6 and TRBJ1-5; 9 positions match TRBD1. The length of the CDR3 is 14 residues. Germline loops: CDR1 SGHDT, CDR2 YYEEEE. Unmatched junction bases numbered 4, after V lost 4 bases and J lost 5 bases. Here the CDR3 reads CASSPGQGYQPQHF. In nucleotides, the CDR3 is TGTGCCAGCAGCCCGGGACAGGGCTATCAGCCCCAGCATTTT.

V usage is TRBV18 and J usage is TRBJ2-3; D unclear. The CDR3 extends over 14 amino acids. Germline CDR1 is KGHSH and CDR2 is LQKENI. The ends were cut back, 2 bases at V and 2 bases at J, with 8 bases in the middle. CDR3 nucleotide sequence: TGTGCCAGCTCACCAGTCAAGCCCACAGATACGCAGTATTTT. It specifies CASSPVKPTDTQYF.

This clone was picked up one time. V usage is TRBV5-1 and J usage is TRBJ1-3; 8 bases line up with TRBD1. The CDR3 sequence is 15 residues long. V shed 3 bases, J shed 2 bases, and the junction held 4 bases outside the gene matches. Germline CDR1 reads SGHRS; CDR2 reads YFSETQ. The CDR3 DNA reads as TGCGCCAGCAGCTATGGGACAGGCACTGGAAACACCATATATTTT. Encoded protein: CASSYGTGTGNTIYF.

Only one count was recorded for this clone. The rearrangement joins TRBV19 to TRBJ1-1; 8 bases fit TRBD1. Germline trimming cut 3 bases from V and 5 bases from J; bases unmatched to any gene: 8. Germline V lookup: CDR1 LNHDA, CDR2 SQIVND (reference sequence). This CDR3 contains 15 residues. The CDR3 spells CASSISGTGSTEAFF. CDR3 bases: TGTGCCAGTAGTATCTCCGGGACAGGATCTACTGAAGCTTTCTTT. Looking up the rest from reference TRBV19 and TRBJ1-1 gives the full variable domain: DGGITQSPKYLFRKEGQNVTLSCEQNLNHDAMYWYRQDPGQGLRLIYYSQIVNDFQKGDIAEGYSVSREKKESFPLTVTSAQKNPTAFYLCASSISGTGSTEAFFGQGTRLTVV.

The genes are TRBV6-5 and TRBJ2-5, with 7 bases fitting TRBD1. The germline CDR1 and CDR2 sequences are MNHEY and SVGAGI. The CDR3 covers 16 residues. With V trimmed by 0 bases and J by 2 bases, 6 bases remained unmatched. DNA for the CDR3: TGTGCCAGCAGTTACTCTGAGGGGGCAGCACAAGAGACCCAGTACTTC. Amino acid sequence: CASSYSEGAAQETQYF.

The chain carries TRBV6-2 or TRBV6-3 and TRBJ1-2; 9 positions agree with TRBD1. CDR1 is MNHEY, CDR2 SVGEGT, per germline. The junction had 7 bases not matched to a gene; V was cut back by 5 bases and J by 6 bases. The CDR3 is 14 residues long. CDR3 in DNA: TGTGCCAGCAGTCGTGACAGGGGGATGAATGGCTACACCTTC. Amino acid sequence: CASSRDRGMNGYTF.

The chain combines TRBV5-1 with TRBJ2-7; 9 bases are shared with TRBD1. V lost 4 bases, J lost 3 bases, and 14 bases stayed unmatched. The CDR3 has 17 amino acids. CDR1 and CDR2 (germline): SGHRS, YFSETQ. The CDR3 nucleotides read TGCGCCAGCAGCCTACAGGGGGCAGGGGTATCGGGCTACGAGCAGTACTTC. It translates to CASSLQGAGVSGYEQYF.